The 9 T cell receptor beta chains reported below all come from one sample, sequenced in a study of shared clonotypes between healthy human individuals. The assay was immunoSEQ multiplex PCR, and TCRdb's table has in-frame clones only and misses some. The sample lists about 1.5 million clones; approximately 96% were seen once. Material: naive CD4+ T cells sorted from blood. Documented subset: CD45RA+ positively selected. The source of these receptors is a man aged 25 to 40 in good health.

The rearrangement links TRBV2 to TRBJ2-7; TRBD1 or TRBD2 may be the D gene (5 bases each). The V and J ends lost 7 bases and 4 bases respectively, with 14 bases between them. The CDR3 contains 13 residues. The germline gives CDR1 SNHLY, CDR2 FYNNEI. In DNA, the CDR3 is TGTGCCAGCATCCGGGGCGGCTCGTACGAGCAGTACTTC. Its translation: CASIRGGSYEQYF. Combining the CDR3 with reference TRBV2 and TRBJ2-7 gives the whole variable domain EPEVTQTPSHQVTQMGQEVILRCVPISNHLYFYWYRQILGQKVEFLVSFYNNEISEKSEIFDDQFSVERPDGSNFTLKIRSTKLEDSAMYFCASIRGGSYEQYFGPGTRLTVT.

The chain combines TRBV4-1 with TRBJ1-1; D unclear. This CDR3 contains 13 residues. Germline V gene sequence: CDR1 MGHRA, CDR2 YSYEKL. V dropped 5 bases and J dropped 3 bases, with 10 bases sitting between them. The CDR3 DNA sequence: TGCGCCAGCAGCGGACGACGGGACACTGAAGCTTTCTTT. Translated: CASSGRRDTEAFF.

The chain carries TRBV5-1 and TRBJ2-7; tentatively, D is TRBD2 (5 bases). Trimming removed 3 bases from V and 2 bases from J, with 18 bases in between. The length of the CDR3 is 16 residues. Germline-derived CDR1 and CDR2 are SGHRS and YFSETQ. The CDR3 bases are TGCGCCAGCAGCTCAACTCCTCAGAGGGCAGCCTACGAGCAGTACTTC. Translation: CASSSTPQRAAYEQYF. The entire variable domain, with the rest obtained from reference TRBV5-1 and TRBJ2-7, is as follows: KAGVTQTPRYLIKTRGQQVTLSCSPISGHRSVSWYQQTPGQGLQFLFEYFSETQRNKGNFPGRFSGRQFSNSRSEMNVSTLELGDSALYLCASSSTPQRAAYEQYFGPGTRLTVT.

Details on this clone: The sample holds other DNA sequences that translate to the same CDR3. The V call is TRBV29-1, the J call TRBJ2-7; TRBD1 aligns across 7 bases. Germline V gene data show CDR1 as SQVTM and CDR2 as ANQGSEA. The CDR3 has 12 amino acids. The J segment lost 0 bases and the V segment lost 5 bases, leaving 1 base of the junction unmatched. CDR3 region: CSVRQGSYEQYF. The CDR3 DNA reads TGCAGCGTTCGACAGGGCTCCTACGAGCAGTACTTC.

This clone was observed a handful of times. In DNA form, the CDR3 reads TGTGCCAGCAGTTTGCTGCGACAACTCGGCGCTTTCTTT. Amino acids: CASSLLRQLGAFF. The rearrangement joins TRBV28 to TRBJ1-1; D not certain. Between the trimmed V and J ends, which lost 3 bases and 11 bases, there was a span of 16 bases. CDR3 length: 13 amino acids. Germline V lookup: CDR1 MDHEN, CDR2 SYDVKM.

V usage is TRBV10-2 and J usage is TRBJ2-2; TRBD1 or TRBD2 may be the D gene (6 bases each). Deletions cut 2 bases from V and 2 bases from J, with 12 bases between. CDR1 and CDR2 (germline): WSHSY, SAAADI. The CDR3 is made up of 16 amino acids. CDR3 residues: CASSEGGTPNTGELFF. Written as DNA, the CDR3 is TGCGCCAGCAGTGAGGGCGGGACACCTAACACCGGGGAGCTGTTTTTT.

The V and J genes are TRBV28 and TRBJ1-5; 9 nucleotides match TRBD1. CDR1 is MDHEN, CDR2 SYDVKM, per germline. The CDR3 contains 15 residues. V gave up 5 bases and J gave up 7 bases; unmatched junction bases: 9. In DNA, the CDR3 is TGTGCCAGCAGTCCTGCGGGGACAGGGCGACAGCCCCAGCATTTT. It specifies CASSPAGTGRQPQHF.

The chain recombines TRBV6-1 with TRBJ1-5; D is possibly TRBD1 (5 bases). CDR1 and CDR2 from the germline V gene are MNHNS and SASEGT. This CDR3 comprises 13 residues. The V end lost 7 bases, the J end lost 2 bases, and 9 bases lay between the germline ends. Written as DNA, the CDR3 is TGTGCCAGCACGGGGGGAGGCAATCAGCCCCAGCATTTT. As protein: CASTGGGNQPQHF.

The chain combines TRBV27 with TRBJ2-5; D assignment may be TRBD1 or TRBD2 (6 bases each). Germline V CDR1 and CDR2: MNHEY, SMNVEV (reference sequence). This CDR3 spans 13 amino acids. Trimming shortened V by 7 bases and J by 7 bases, and 16 bases separated the two germline ends. CDR3 nucleotide sequence: TGTGCCAGCAAGCGGAGGGGGTCCGGGACCCAGTACTTC. This gives the protein CASKRRGSGTQYF.